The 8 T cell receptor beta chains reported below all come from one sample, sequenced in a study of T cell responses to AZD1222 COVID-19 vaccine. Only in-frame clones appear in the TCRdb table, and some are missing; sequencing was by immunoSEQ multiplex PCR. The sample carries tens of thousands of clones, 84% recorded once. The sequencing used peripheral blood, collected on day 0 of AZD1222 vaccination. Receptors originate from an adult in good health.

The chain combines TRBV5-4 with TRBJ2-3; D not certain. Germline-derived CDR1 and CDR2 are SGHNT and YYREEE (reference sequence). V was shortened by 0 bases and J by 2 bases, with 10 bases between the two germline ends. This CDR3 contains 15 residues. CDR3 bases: TGTGCCAGCAGCTTGGAAGCTAGACTCACAGATACGCAGTATTTT. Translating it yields CASSLEARLTDTQYF.

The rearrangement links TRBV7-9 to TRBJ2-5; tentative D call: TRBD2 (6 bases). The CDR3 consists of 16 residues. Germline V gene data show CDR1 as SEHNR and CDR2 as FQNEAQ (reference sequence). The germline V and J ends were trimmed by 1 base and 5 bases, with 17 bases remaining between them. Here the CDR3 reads CASSLGVSGAGETQYF. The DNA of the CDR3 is TGTGCCAGCAGCTTAGGTGTTAGCGGCGCTGGGGAGACCCAGTACTTC.

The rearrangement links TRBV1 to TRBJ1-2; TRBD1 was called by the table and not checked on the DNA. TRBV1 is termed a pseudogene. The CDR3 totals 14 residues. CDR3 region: CTSSREDRDYGYTF. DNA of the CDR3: TGCACCAGCAGCCGAGAGGACAGGGACTATGGCTACACCTTC.

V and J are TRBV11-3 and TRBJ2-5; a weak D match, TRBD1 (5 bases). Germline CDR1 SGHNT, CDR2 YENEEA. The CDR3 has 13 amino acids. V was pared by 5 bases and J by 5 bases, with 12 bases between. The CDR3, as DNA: TGTGCCAGCAGCCCCATGGCAGGGGAGACCCAGTACTTC. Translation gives CASSPMAGETQYF.

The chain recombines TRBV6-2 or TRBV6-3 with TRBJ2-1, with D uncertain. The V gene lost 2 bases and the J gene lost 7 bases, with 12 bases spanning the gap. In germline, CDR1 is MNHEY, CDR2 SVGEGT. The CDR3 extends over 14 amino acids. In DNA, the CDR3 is TGTGCCAGCAGTTACGAAGGCTGGGGAAATGAGCAGTTCTTC. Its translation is CASSYEGWGNEQFF.

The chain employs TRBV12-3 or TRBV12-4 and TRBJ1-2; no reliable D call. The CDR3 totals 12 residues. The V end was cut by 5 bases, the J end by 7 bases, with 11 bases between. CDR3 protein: CASSRSEGGYTF. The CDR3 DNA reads TGTGCCAGCAGTAGGTCCGAGGGTGGCTACACCTTC.

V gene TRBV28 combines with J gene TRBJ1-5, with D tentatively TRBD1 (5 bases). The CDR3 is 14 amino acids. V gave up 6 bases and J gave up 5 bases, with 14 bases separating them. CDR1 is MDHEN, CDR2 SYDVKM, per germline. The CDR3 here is CASSRDRYYQPQHF. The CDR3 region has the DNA TGTGCCAGCAGCCGTGACAGATACTATCAGCCCCAGCATTTT.

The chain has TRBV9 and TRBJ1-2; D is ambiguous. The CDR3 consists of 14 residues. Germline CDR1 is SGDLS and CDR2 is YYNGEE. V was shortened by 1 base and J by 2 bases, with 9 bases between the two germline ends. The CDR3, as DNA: TGTGCCAGCAGCGTATCGTCGCAGAACTATGGCTACACCTTC. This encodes CASSVSSQNYGYTF.